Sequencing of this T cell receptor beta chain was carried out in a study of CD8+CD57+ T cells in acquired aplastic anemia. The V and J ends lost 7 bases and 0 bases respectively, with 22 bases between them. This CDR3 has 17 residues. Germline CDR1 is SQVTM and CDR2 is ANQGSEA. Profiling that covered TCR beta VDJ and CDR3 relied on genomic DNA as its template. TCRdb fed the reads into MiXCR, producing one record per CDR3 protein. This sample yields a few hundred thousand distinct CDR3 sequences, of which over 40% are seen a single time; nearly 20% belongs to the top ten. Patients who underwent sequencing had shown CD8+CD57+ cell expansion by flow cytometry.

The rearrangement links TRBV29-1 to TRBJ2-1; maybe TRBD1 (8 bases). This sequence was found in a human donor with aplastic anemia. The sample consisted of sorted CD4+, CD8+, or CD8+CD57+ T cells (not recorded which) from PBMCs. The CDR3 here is CSARTGTERGSYNEQFF. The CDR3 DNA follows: TGCAGCGCAAGGACAGGGACCGAGCGGGGCTCCTACAATGAGCAGTTCTTC.